This entry lists 24 T cell receptor beta chains sequenced from one sample in a study of shared clonotypes between healthy human individuals. Profiling relied on immunoSEQ multiplex PCR, and the TCRdb table lists in-frame clones only, not all of them. The table lists some 2.4 million clones, 93% of them singletons. The source material was naive CD4+ T cells from PBMCs. Described subset: CD45RA+ positively selected. Receptor source: a man younger than 35 in good health. Some clones in this sample may be carry-over from other donors' samples.

The chain links TRBV27 to TRBJ1-5, with 8 positions matching TRBD1. V lost 4 bases, J lost 9 bases, and 11 bases stayed unmatched. Germline V gene lookup returns CDR1 MNHEY and CDR2 SMNVEV (reference sequence). The CDR3 has 15 amino acids. In DNA, the CDR3 is TGTGCCAGCAGTTCCGCGTATACAGGGGGTCGGCCCCAGCATTTT. This gives the protein CASSSAYTGGRPQHF.

The chain couples TRBV28 to TRBJ2-3; TRBD2 matches 10 bases. The germline V gene encodes CDR1 MDHEN and CDR2 SYDVKM. Trimming cost V 5 bases and J 1 base; bases outside gene matches: 3. The CDR3 has 15 amino acids. The CDR3, as DNA: TGTGCCAGCAGTCAAAGCGGGAGGGGCACAGATACGCAGTATTTT. Translation: CASSQSGRGTDTQYF.

The sample holds one count of this clone. The chain combines TRBV19 with TRBJ2-7; 8 bases agree with TRBD1. The CDR3 extends over 13 amino acids. V was clipped by 7 bases and J by 4 bases; unmatched bases: 6. In germline, CDR1 is LNHDA, CDR2 SQIVND (reference sequence). The CDR3 DNA sequence: TGTGCCAGTACAGCGCAGGGGGCATACGAGCAGTACTTC. Encoded protein: CASTAQGAYEQYF. Using reference TRBV19 and TRBJ2-7 for the parts outside the CDR3, the full variable domain is DGGITQSPKYLFRKEGQNVTLSCEQNLNHDAMYWYRQDPGQGLRLIYYSQIVNDFQKGDIAEGYSVSREKKESFPLTVTSAQKNPTAFYLCASTAQGAYEQYFGPGTRLTVT.

A word on this clone: The sample contains more than one DNA sequence encoding this CDR3. V gene TRBV29-1 combines with J gene TRBJ2-5; D gene unclear. Germline loops: CDR1 SQVTM, CDR2 ANQGSEA. Between the trimmed V and J ends, which lost 2 bases and 2 bases, there was a span of 9 bases. This CDR3 spans 13 amino acids. The DNA for the CDR3 is TGCAGCGTTGAAAGAGGTCGTCAAGAGACCCAGTACTTC. It translates to CSVERGRQETQYF.

The genes are TRBV19 and TRBJ2-5; D not resolved. Germline CDR1 reads LNHDA; CDR2 reads SQIVND (reference sequence). V lost 0 bases and J lost 7, with 9 bases in between. The CDR3 totals 13 residues. CDR3 loop: CASSIDRLGTQYF. DNA for the CDR3: TGTGCCAGTAGTATAGACCGGCTTGGGACCCAGTACTTC.

On this clone: The identical CDR3 is also encoded by other nucleotide sequences in the sample. The chain uses TRBV5-1 and TRBJ1-1; D is possibly TRBD1 (5 bases). CDR1 is SGHRS and CDR2 is YFSETQ in the germline V gene. The CDR3 contains 15 residues. The V gene lost 0 bases and the J gene lost 1 base, with 10 bases spanning the gap. CDR3 protein: CASSLEPGTNTEAFF. CDR3 coding DNA: TGCGCCAGCAGCTTGGAACCAGGGACGAACACTGAAGCTTTCTTT. The whole variable domain, filled in from reference TRBV5-1 and TRBJ1-1, reads KAGVTQTPRYLIKTRGQQVTLSCSPISGHRSVSWYQQTPGQGLQFLFEYFSETQRNKGNFPGRFSGRQFSNSRSEMNVSTLELGDSALYLCASSLEPGTNTEAFFGQGTRLTVV.

J is TRBJ1-1 and V is TRBV6-6; unclear D gene. Per the germline V gene, CDR1 is MNHNY and CDR2 is SVGAGI (reference sequence). V was trimmed by 7 bases and J by 1 base, leaving 13 bases between them. CDR3 length equals 14 residues. CDR3 region: CASTSHGGNTEAFF. CDR3 coding DNA: TGTGCCAGCACCTCACACGGCGGGAACACTGAAGCTTTCTTT.

The V gene is TRBV28, the J gene TRBJ1-4; tentatively, D is TRBD1 (5 bases). This CDR3 comprises 15 residues. Trimming took 7 bases from V and 3 from J, leaving 15 bases between them. The germline V gene has CDR1 MDHEN and CDR2 SYDVKM. The CDR3 loop is CASTEGGASNEKLFF. The CDR3 bases are TGTGCCAGCACCGAGGGAGGGGCCTCTAATGAAAAACTGTTTTTT.

J is TRBJ2-7 and V is TRBV5-1; TRBD1 matches 7 bases. This CDR3 region has 14 residues. The germline CDR1 and CDR2 sequences are SGHRS and YFSETQ. Trimming cost V 0 bases and J 7 bases; bases outside gene matches: 7. CDR3 DNA: TGCGCCAGCAGCTTGGCTACCGGGACAGAAGAGCAGTACTTC. It codes for CASSLATGTEEQYF. The full variable domain, in which reference TRBV5-1 and TRBJ2-7 provide the parts outside the CDR3, is KAGVTQTPRYLIKTRGQQVTLSCSPISGHRSVSWYQQTPGQGLQFLFEYFSETQRNKGNFPGRFSGRQFSNSRSEMNVSTLELGDSALYLCASSLATGTEEQYFGPGTRLTVT.

The chain employs TRBV5-1 and TRBJ1-5, with a possible D match to TRBD1 (5 bases). This CDR3 has 14 amino acids. CDR1 and CDR2 (germline): SGHRS, YFSETQ. Between the trimmed V and J ends, which lost 0 bases and 7 bases, there was a span of 11 bases. CDR3 amino acids: CASSLESQGQPQHF. The CDR3 nucleotides are TGCGCCAGCAGCTTGGAGTCCCAGGGACAGCCCCAGCATTTT.

The CDR3 sequence: CASSSGRGNSGNTIYF. CDR3 nucleotide sequence: TGTGCCAGCAGTTCGGGCAGGGGGAACTCTGGAAACACCATATATTTT. The chain uses TRBV27 and TRBJ1-3; 7 nucleotides match TRBD1. Germline CDR1 is MNHEY and CDR2 is SMNVEV (reference sequence). The CDR3 covers 16 residues. With V trimmed by 4 bases and J by 0 bases, 6 bases remained unmatched.

This chain connects TRBV30 to TRBJ2-3; D gene uncertain. V gave up 4 bases and J gave up 10 bases, with 12 bases separating them. In germline, CDR1 is GTSNPN, CDR2 SVGIG (reference sequence). This CDR3 spans 11 amino acids. CDR3 sequence: CAWMAARAQYF. CDR3 coding DNA: TGTGCCTGGATGGCGGCGAGAGCGCAGTATTTT. Variable domain in full (rest from reference TRBV30 and TRBJ2-3): SQTIHQWPATLVQPVGSPLSLECTVEGTSNPNLYWYRQAAGRGLQLLFYSVGIGQISSEVPQNLSASRPQDRQFILSSKKLLLSDSGFYLCAWMAARAQYFGPGTRLTVL.

This sequence joins TRBV1 and TRBJ2-7; TRBD2 was called by the table and not checked on the DNA. TRBV1 is labeled a pseudogene. The CDR3 extends over 15 amino acids. The CDR3 DNA reads as TGCACCAGCAGCCATGGGACTAGCGGCCACAGGGAGCAGTACTTC. Its translation is CTSSHGTSGHREQYF.

The rearrangement joins TRBV6-6 to TRBJ1-5, with 8 positions matching TRBD1. The V gene's germline CDR1 is MNHNY and CDR2 SVGAGI (reference sequence). After removal of 5 bases from V and 3 bases from J, the junction contained 6 bases not matched to a gene. This CDR3 has 15 amino acids. CDR3 protein: CASSLQGDFNQPQHF. The CDR3 nucleotides read TGTGCCAGCAGTCTACAGGGGGACTTCAATCAGCCCCAGCATTTT.

This clone was seen just once. The chain is built from TRBV28 and TRBJ1-3, with unresolved D. The V end was cut by 2 bases, the J end by 3 bases, with 2 bases between. The germline gives CDR1 MDHEN, CDR2 SYDVKM. The CDR3 runs to 12 residues. The DNA for the CDR3 is TGTGCCAGCAGTTTAAATGGAAACACCATATATTTT. It is translated as CASSLNGNTIYF.

In regard to this clone: This sample includes further DNA sequences coding for the same CDR3. V gene TRBV5-1 combines with J gene TRBJ2-5, with D uncertain. The CDR3 is 12 residues long. From germline, CDR1 is SGHRS and CDR2 YFSETQ. Trimming took off 0 bases at V and 5 bases at J, with 5 bases between the two ends. The CDR3 DNA reads as TGCGCCAGCAGCTTGGGTCTTGAGACCCAGTACTTC. Residues: CASSLGLETQYF.

This clone has just one count. The chain joins TRBV28 to TRBJ2-6, with D possibly matching TRBD2 (5 bases). CDR3 length: 15 residues. CDR1 MDHEN and CDR2 SYDVKM come from the germline V gene. Trimming took off 2 bases at V and 4 bases at J, with 9 bases between the two ends. The CDR3: CASSLVGVGANVLTF. The CDR3 DNA sequence: TGTGCCAGCAGTTTAGTCGGGGTGGGGGCCAACGTCCTGACTTTC.

This chain joins TRBV5-8 and TRBJ1-6, with D perhaps matching TRBD1 (5 bases). This CDR3 comprises 12 residues. Trimming took 5 bases from V and 12 from J, leaving 12 bases between them. Looked up from germline, CDR1 is SGHTS and CDR2 is YDEGEE. The CDR3 reads CASSYYRRPLHF. As DNA, the CDR3 is TGTGCCAGCAGTTACTACAGGCGACCCCTCCACTTT.

The chain couples TRBV5-1 to TRBJ2-7; a weak D match, TRBD2 (6 bases). The ends were cut back, 2 bases at V and 5 bases at J, with 26 bases in the middle. There are 18 residues in the CDR3. Germline lookup yields CDR1 SGHRS and CDR2 YFSETQ. The CDR3 is CASSFLFPLATPGHEQYF. The CDR3, as DNA: TGCGCCAGCAGCTTTCTTTTTCCCCTAGCGACTCCCGGCCACGAGCAGTACTTC.

The rearrangement uses TRBV4-2 and TRBJ1-3, with no clear D. V was trimmed by 4 bases and J by 0 bases, leaving 10 bases between them. This CDR3 comprises 15 residues. CDR1 LGHNA and CDR2 YNFKEQ come from the germline V gene. CDR3 region: CASSPGPGSGNTIYF. CDR3 nucleotide sequence: TGTGCCAGCAGCCCTGGGCCTGGCTCTGGAAACACCATATATTTT.

The CDR3 nucleotides are TGTGCCAGCAGCGTAGCTACGGGGTGGGAGCGGGATACGCAGTATTTT. This sequence encodes CASSVATGWERDTQYF. The V and J genes are TRBV9 and TRBJ2-3, with D possibly TRBD2 on 5 matching bases. The germline CDR1 and CDR2 sequences are SGDLS and YYNGEE. Trimming cost V 0 bases and J 6 bases, with 17 bases left between them. The CDR3 is made up of 16 amino acids.

This clone appeared a single time. Other DNA sequences in this specimen translate into the identical CDR3. V is TRBV5-1 and J is TRBJ1-1; D is unclear. V gave up 0 bases and J gave up 3 bases, with 9 bases separating them. CDR1 and CDR2 from the germline V gene are SGHRS and YFSETQ. CDR3 length: 14 residues. The DNA for the CDR3 is TGCGCCAGCAGCTTGGGTGGCCCTTACACTGAAGCTTTCTTT. It translates to CASSLGGPYTEAFF. Variable domain in full (rest from reference TRBV5-1 and TRBJ1-1): KAGVTQTPRYLIKTRGQQVTLSCSPISGHRSVSWYQQTPGQGLQFLFEYFSETQRNKGNFPGRFSGRQFSNSRSEMNVSTLELGDSALYLCASSLGGPYTEAFFGQGTRLTVV.

This clone was found once. The genes are TRBV7-7 and TRBJ2-1; 12 nucleotides match TRBD2. This CDR3 is built from 15 residues. Germline-derived CDR1 and CDR2 are SSHAT and FNYEAQ (reference sequence). V gave up 5 bases and J gave up 4 bases; unmatched junction bases: 3. CDR3 bases: TGTGCCAGCAGCCCTGGGACTAGCGGGTACAATGAGCAGTTCTTC. This gives the protein CASSPGTSGYNEQFF.

As concerns this clone: Other DNA sequences in the sample encode the same CDR3. The chain links TRBV18 to TRBJ2-3; tentatively, D is TRBD2 (6 bases). The germline V gene encodes CDR1 KGHSH and CDR2 LQKENI. The length of the CDR3 is 15 residues. V dropped 3 bases and J dropped 2 bases, with 12 bases sitting between them. CDR3 DNA sequence: TGTGCCAGCTCACCCCTCCGGGGGATCACAGATACGCAGTATTTT. It yields the protein CASSPLRGITDTQYF.